This T cell receptor beta chain was retrieved from a study of technical replicates of blood from several donors. Method: immunoSEQ multiplex PCR; TCRdb's copy keeps in-frame clones and lacks some. The sample has around 69,000 clones, 70% to 90% seen once; the top ten hold about 4.7%. Germline assignment: CDR1 SGHVS and CDR2 FQNEAQ. Between the trimmed V and J ends, which lost 5 bases and 0 bases, there was a span of 17 bases. The CDR3 covers 17 residues. Sequencing was carried out using PBMCs. The source of this sequence is a human donor in good health. Some clones in this sample may be carry-over from other donors' samples. The chain combines TRBV7-8 with TRBJ1-3; weak D call: TRBD1 (6 bases). For the CDR3, the DNA is TGTGCCAGCAGCCCAGGGGTGGGACACTACTCTGGAAACACCATATATTTT. Residues: CASSPGVGHYSGNTIYF.